This T cell receptor (beta chain) is from a study of cytomegalovirus exposure and HLA in healthy donors. This clone occurred a few times. The antigen is not known. Whole-study findings and limits: One variant, a missense change in DCLRE1C, was linked in a later analysis to TCR beta V- and J-gene trimming. Apart from CMV serostatus, no immune exposure information was available.

With V trimmed by 1 base and J by 10 bases, 12 bases remained unmatched. Germline V gives CDR1 SGHRS, CDR2 YFSETQ. This CDR3 has 15 residues. PCR involved 60 Vbeta and 13 Jbeta primers. Per the original methods: Approximately 9.9 million shared chains were among the about 80 million unique TCR beta chains that a later analysis counted. Clones were sequenced by immunoSEQ multiplex PCR, and TCRdb holds only the in-frame ones, with some missing. V and J calls and clone size follow that table, whereas D and trimming were derived from the DNA. The sample shows 95,000 to 150,000 clones, roughly 82% of them seen only once.

Material for sequencing was PBMCs. V is TRBV5-1 and J is TRBJ1-2, with 8 bases identical to TRBD1. The clonotype originates from a man aged 18 to 35 in good health and CMV-seropositive. The CDR3 coding sequence is TGCGCCAGCAGCTTGAATCCTGCAGGGGGCAATGACTACACCTTC. Amino acid sequence: CASSLNPAGGNDYTF. Based on the CDR3 plus reference TRBV5-1 and TRBJ1-2, the full variable domain is KAGVTQTPRYLIKTRGQQVTLSCSPISGHRSVSWYQQTPGQGLQFLFEYFSETQRNKGNFPGRFSGRQFSNSRSEMNVSTLELGDSALYLCASSLNPAGGNDYTFGSGTRLTVV.